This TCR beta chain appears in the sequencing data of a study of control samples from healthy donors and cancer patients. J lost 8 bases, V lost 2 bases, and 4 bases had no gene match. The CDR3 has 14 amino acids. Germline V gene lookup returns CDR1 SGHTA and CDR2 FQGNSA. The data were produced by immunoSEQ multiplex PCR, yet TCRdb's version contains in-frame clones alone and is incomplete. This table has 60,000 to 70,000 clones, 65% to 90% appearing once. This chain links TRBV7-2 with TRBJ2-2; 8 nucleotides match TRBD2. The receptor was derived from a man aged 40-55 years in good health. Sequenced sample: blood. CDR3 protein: CASSLWASGGELFF. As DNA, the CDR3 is TGTGCCAGCAGCTTATGGGCTAGCGGGGGGGAGCTGTTTTTT.